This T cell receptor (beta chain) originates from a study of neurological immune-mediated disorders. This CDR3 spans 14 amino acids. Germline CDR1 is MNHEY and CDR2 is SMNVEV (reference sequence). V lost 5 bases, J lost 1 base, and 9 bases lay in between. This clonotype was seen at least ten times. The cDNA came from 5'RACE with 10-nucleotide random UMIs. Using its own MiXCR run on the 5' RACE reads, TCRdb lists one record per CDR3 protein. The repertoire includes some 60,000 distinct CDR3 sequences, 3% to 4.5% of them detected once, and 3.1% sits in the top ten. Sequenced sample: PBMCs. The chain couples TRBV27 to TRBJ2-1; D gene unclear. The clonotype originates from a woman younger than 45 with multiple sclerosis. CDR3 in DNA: TGTGCCAGCAGTATCGGACGGTCCTACAATGAGCAGTTCTTC. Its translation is CASSIGRSYNEQFF.